Reported below is one TCR beta chain. These data originate in a study of blood T cell repertoires in COVID-19. Study in general: Nucleic acid was either cDNA or gDNA, and it came from T cells, B-cell-depleted T cells, or PBMCs.

In the authors' workflow: Reference gene primers were amplified, and this amplification served to estimate nucleated cell counts. Profiled with immunoSEQ multiplex PCR; TCRdb holds only in-frame clones, not every one. The V and J calls and clone size come from that table; D and trimming were worked out from the DNA. The table shows 150,000 to 200,000 clones, with 70% to 90% occurring only once. Sequenced material: peripheral blood. The receptor's source is a man aged 35-49 years with active or convalescent COVID-19.

The CDR3 DNA is TGTGCCAGCAGCCCGCGGACAGGGAGGGATGGCTACACCTTC. Translation gives CASSPRTGRDGYTF. This chain joins TRBV7-2 and TRBJ1-2; 8 positions match TRBD1. The trim removed 5 bases at V and 6 bases at J, leaving 8 bases unmatched. This CDR3 spans 14 amino acids. Germline CDR1 is SGHTA and CDR2 is FQGNSA.